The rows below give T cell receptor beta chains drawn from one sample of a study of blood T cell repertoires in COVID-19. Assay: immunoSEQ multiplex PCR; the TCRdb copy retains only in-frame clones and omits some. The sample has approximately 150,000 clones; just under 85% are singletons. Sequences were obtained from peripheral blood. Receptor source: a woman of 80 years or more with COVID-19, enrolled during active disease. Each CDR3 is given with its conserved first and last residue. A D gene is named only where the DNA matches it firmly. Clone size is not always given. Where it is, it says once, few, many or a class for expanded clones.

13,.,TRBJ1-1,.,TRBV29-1,CSASQRGLTEAFF,TGCAGCGCCTCACAAAGGGGGTTGACTGAAGCTTTCTTT
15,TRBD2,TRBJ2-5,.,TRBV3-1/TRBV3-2,CASSPASGGQETQYF,TGTGCCAGCAGCCCGGCGAGCGGGGGTCAAGAGACCCAGTACTTC
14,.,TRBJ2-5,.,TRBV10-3,CAISVSGATETQYF,TGTGCCATCAGTGTATCTGGGGCAACCGAGACCCAGTACTTC
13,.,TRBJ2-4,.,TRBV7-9,CASSTGAKNIQYF,TGTGCCAGCAGCACGGGAGCCAAAAACATTCAGTACTTC
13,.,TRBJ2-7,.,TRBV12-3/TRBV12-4,CASSSMGGHEQYF,TGTGCCAGCAGTTCAATGGGGGGGCACGAGCAGTACTTC
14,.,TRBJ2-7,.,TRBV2,CASSRYEQGREQYF,TGTGCCAGCAGCCGCTACGAACAGGGTCGGGAGCAGTACTTC
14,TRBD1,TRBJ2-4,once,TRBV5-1,CASSFGTDKNIQYF,TGCGCCAGCAGCTTTGGGACAGACAAAAACATTCAGTACTTC
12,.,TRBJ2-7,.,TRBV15,CATSSGSYEQYF,TGTGCCACCAGCTCGGGCTCCTACGAGCAGTACTTC
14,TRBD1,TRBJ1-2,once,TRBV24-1,CATSDLDRDYGYTF,TGTGCCACCAGTGATCTGGACAGGGACTATGGCTACACCTTC
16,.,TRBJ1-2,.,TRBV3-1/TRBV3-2,CASSQGSGSRGYGYTF,TGTGCCAGCAGCCAAGGGTCCGGATCTCGGGGCTATGGCTACACCTTC
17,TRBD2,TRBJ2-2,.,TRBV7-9,CASSLSGGRAVTGELFF,TGTGCCAGCAGCTTATCGGGAGGGAGAGCCGTGACCGGGGAGCTGTTTTTT
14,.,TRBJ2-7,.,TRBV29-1,CSVLQGDLTGEQYF,TGCAGCGTTCTACAGGGAGACCTGACGGGGGAGCAGTACTTC